These T cell receptor beta chains were read from a single sample in a study of blood T cell repertoires in COVID-19. Repertoires were generated with immunoSEQ multiplex PCR, while TCRdb's copy carries only in-frame clones and drops some. The table has under 250,000 clones, roughly 80% seen once. Sequenced: peripheral blood. These receptors all come from a woman in her sixties or seventies with acute or convalescent COVID-19. CDR3s include the opening cysteine and the closing phenylalanine or tryptophan. A D gene is named only where the DNA matches it firmly. Clone size, where shown, is once, few, many, or a class for clones that have expanded.

j_call clone_size v_call d_call cdr3_aa cdr3_nt
TRBJ2-7 . TRBV10-1 . CASRKSGTYEQYF TGCGCCAGCAGGAAAAGCGGTACCTACGAGCAGTACTTC
TRBJ1-2 . TRBV6-1 TRBD1 CASSEFGTGIYGYTF TGTGCCAGCAGTGAATTCGGGACAGGCATCTATGGCTACACCTTC
TRBJ1-1 . TRBV4-1 . CASSQYDLPNTEAFF TGCGCCAGCAGCCAATACGACTTACCGAACACTGAAGCTTTCTTT
TRBJ2-2 . TRBV9 TRBD2 CASSLRATSGRGTGELFF TGTGCCAGCAGCCTTCGAGCCACTAGCGGGAGAGGGACCGGGGAGCTGTTTTTT
TRBJ2-7 . TRBV7-7 TRBD2 CASSLARVLAGDEQYF TGTGCCAGCAGCTTAGCGCGAGTACTAGCGGGGGACGAGCAGTACTTC
TRBJ1-5 . TRBV5-1 . CASSQGNQPQHF TGCGCCAGCAGCCAGGGCAATCAGCCCCAGCATTTT
TRBJ2-3 . TRBV5-1 . CASSLGTSTDTQYF TGCGCCAGCAGCCTAGGAACTAGCACAGATACGCAGTATTTT
TRBJ2-7 few TRBV12-3/TRBV12-4 . CASRNTLYEQYF TGTGCCAGCAGAAACACGCTCTACGAGCAGTACTTC
TRBJ2-2 . TRBV7-9 TRBD2 CASSLSAGVGGELFF TGTGCCAGCAGCTTATCAGCGGGAGTTGGCGGGGAGCTGTTTTTT
TRBJ2-7 . TRBV9 TRBD1 CASSPRGGQGALSSYEQYF TGTGCCAGCAGCCCAAGGGGGGGACAGGGGGCCCTGAGCTCCTACGAGCAGTACTTC
TRBJ1-2 few TRBV28 TRBD1 CASSSTYGTAGYTF TGTGCCAGCAGTTCAACCTACGGGACAGCTGGCTACACCTTC
TRBJ2-7 . TRBV18 . CASARDSSYEQYF TGTGCCAGCGCGCGGGACAGTTCCTACGAGCAGTACTTC
TRBJ2-5 . TRBV6-5 . CASFYSNQETQYF TGTGCCAGCTTCTACAGCAACCAAGAGACCCAGTACTTC
TRBJ2-2 . TRBV14 . CASSQVLSTGELFF TGTGCCAGCAGCCAAGTTCTGTCCACCGGGGAGCTGTTTTTT
TRBJ2-6 . TRBV4-2 . CASSQDGRAGANVLTF TGTGCCAGCAGCCAAGATGGCAGGGCCGGGGCCAACGTCCTGACTTTC
TRBJ2-5 . TRBV29-1 . CSVERREETQYF TGCAGCGTTGAAAGGAGGGAAGAGACCCAGTACTTC
TRBJ2-5 . TRBV30 . CAWSEGSTGYETQYF TGTGCCTGGAGTGAAGGATCTACAGGTTACGAGACCCAGTACTTC
TRBJ2-7 few TRBV28 . CASLPLPDRNYEQYF TGTGCCAGCCTACCCCTACCGGACAGAAACTACGAGCAGTACTTC
TRBJ1-2 . TRBV24-1 TRBD1 CATSGPGQGAHYGYTF TGTGCCACCAGTGGCCCAGGGCAGGGGGCCCACTATGGCTACACCTTC
TRBJ2-7 once TRBV10-3 . CAITGGPSYEQYF TGTGCCATCACAGGCGGGCCCTCCTACGAGCAGTACTTC
TRBJ1-5 . TRBV15 . CATSPYNQPQHF TGTGCCACCAGCCCTTATAATCAGCCCCAGCATTTT
TRBJ1-4 . TRBV5-3 TRBD1 CARSFGQGSEKLFF TGTGCCAGAAGCTTTGGACAGGGGAGTGAAAAACTGTTTTTT
TRBJ2-3 . TRBV2 TRBD2 CASSRTSGSDTQYF TGTGCCAGCAGCCGGACTAGCGGGAGCGATACGCAGTATTTT
TRBJ2-7 . TRBV6-1 TRBD2 CASSETSGATKQYF TGTGCCAGCAGTGAAACTAGCGGGGCTACGAAGCAGTACTTC
TRBJ2-7 . TRBV30 TRBD2 CAWRGGTSGSGEQYF TGTGCCTGGAGGGGGGGGACTAGCGGGAGTGGGGAGCAGTACTTC
TRBJ2-2 . TRBV29-1 . CSVGSHTNTGELFF TGCAGCGTTGGTAGCCATACGAACACCGGGGAGCTGTTTTTT
TRBJ2-5 . TRBV5-8 . CASKPGVGETQYF TGTGCCAGCAAGCCAGGGGTCGGAGAGACCCAGTACTTC
TRBJ2-7 . TRBV30 . CAWRMGRSQGEQYF TGTGCCTGGAGAATGGGCAGGTCTCAGGGCGAGCAGTACTTC
TRBJ2-7 . TRBV28 TRBD1 CASSSNRGLYEQYF TGTGCCAGCAGTTCCAACAGGGGTCTATACGAGCAGTACTTC
TRBJ2-1 . TRBV11-3 TRBD2 CASSKGGPGGNEQFF TGTGCCAGCAGCAAGGGAGGGCCCGGGGGCAATGAGCAGTTCTTC
TRBJ2-1 . TRBV7-3 TRBD2 CASSQGLAYNEQFF TGTGCCAGCAGCCAGGGACTAGCATACAATGAGCAGTTCTTC
TRBJ2-1 . TRBV19 TRBD1 CASTTDRDSYNEQFF TGTGCCAGTACCACCGACAGGGACTCCTACAATGAGCAGTTCTTC
TRBJ2-5 once TRBV18 TRBD1 CASSPPTGEETQYF TGTGCCAGCTCTCCTCCGACAGGGGAAGAGACCCAGTACTTC
TRBJ1-2 . TRBV3-1/TRBV3-2 TRBD1 CASSQAPRTGAGGYTF TGTGCCAGCAGCCAAGCCCCCCGGACAGGGGCGGGAGGCTACACCTTC
TRBJ2-7 . TRBV6-6 TRBD1 CASSTTGTYEQYF TGTGCCAGCAGCACGACAGGGACCTACGAGCAGTACTTC
TRBJ1-1 . TRBV7-3 TRBD1 CASSRGQTSEAFF TGTGCCAGCAGCCGGGGACAGACCAGTGAAGCTTTCTTT
TRBJ2-1 . TRBV19 TRBD1 CASSIDRGREQFF TGTGCCAGTAGTATAGATAGGGGGCGGGAGCAGTTCTTC
TRBJ1-1 . TRBV5-4 . CASRLPGTPKTEAFF TGTGCCAGCAGACTCCCAGGGACTCCGAAAACTGAAGCTTTCTTT
TRBJ1-5 . TRBV7-2 . CASSLDEGQPQHF TGTGCCAGCAGCTTAGATGAGGGTCAGCCCCAGCATTTT
TRBJ2-3 . TRBV4-1 TRBD2 CASSQGTSGRRDTQYF TGCGCCAGCAGCCAAGGGACTAGCGGGAGAAGGGATACGCAGTATTTT
TRBJ2-4 . TRBV3-1/TRBV3-2 TRBD1 CASSQGQGVVAKNIQYF TGTGCCAGCAGCCAGGGACAGGGGGTCGTTGCCAAAAACATTCAGTACTTC
TRBJ2-7 once TRBV27 TRBD1 CASSLRTGSLPYEQYF TGTGCCAGCAGTTTAAGGACAGGGAGTTTACCCTACGAGCAGTACTTC
TRBJ2-2 . TRBV5-1 . CASSPPATGSAGELFF TGCGCCAGCAGCCCACCTGCTACAGGGTCTGCCGGGGAGCTGTTTTTT
TRBJ1-4 . TRBV29-1 . CSVQRGAEEKLFF TGCAGCGTTCAGCGGGGCGCGGAGGAAAAACTGTTTTTT
TRBJ2-1 . TRBV30 . CAWSVGATGNEQFF TGTGCCTGGAGTGTGGGGGCCACAGGGAATGAGCAGTTCTTC
TRBJ2-7 . TRBV28 . CASSTPTATAFEQYF TGTGCCAGCAGTACCCCGACAGCGACCGCTTTCGAGCAGTACTTC
TRBJ1-3 . TRBV11-3 TRBD1 CARQGACTIYF TGTGCCAGACAGGGGGCTTGCACCATATATTTT
TRBJ1-4 once TRBV3-1/TRBV3-2 TRBD1 CASNQRDRDEKLFF TGTGCCAGCAACCAACGGGACAGGGACGAAAAACTGTTTTTT